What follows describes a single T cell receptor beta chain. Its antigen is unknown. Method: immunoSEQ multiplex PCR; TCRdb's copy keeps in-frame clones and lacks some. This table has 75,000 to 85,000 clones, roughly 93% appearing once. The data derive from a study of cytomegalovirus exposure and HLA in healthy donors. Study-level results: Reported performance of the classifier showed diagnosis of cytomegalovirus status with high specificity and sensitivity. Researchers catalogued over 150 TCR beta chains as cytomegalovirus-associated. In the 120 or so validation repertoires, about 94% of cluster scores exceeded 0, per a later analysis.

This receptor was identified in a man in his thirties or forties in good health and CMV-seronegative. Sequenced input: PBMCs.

The CDR3 DNA follows: TGTGCCAGCGAACAGGGTAATCAGCCCCAGCATTTT. Residues: CASEQGNQPQHF. The gene calls are TRBV6-1 and TRBJ1-5, with a possible D match to TRBD1 (6 bases). V was pared by 8 bases and J by 4 bases, with 9 bases between. The CDR3 runs 12 residues. Germline CDR1 is MNHNS and CDR2 is SASEGT.